These 3 T cell receptor beta chains were all obtained from the same sample, sequenced in a study of cytomegalovirus exposure and HLA in healthy donors. In the PCR, 60 Vbeta and 13 Jbeta primers were used. Libraries were prepared by immunoSEQ multiplex PCR; TCRdb keeps only in-frame clonotypes and omits some of them. The repertoire holds approximately 180,000 clones, with around 75% as singletons. The sample was PBMCs. The source is a woman under 40 in good health and CMV-seronegative.

This chain connects TRBV4-3 to TRBJ2-3, with 8 positions matching TRBD2. CDR1 LGHNA and CDR2 YSLEER come from the germline V gene. The CDR3 covers 15 residues. V shed 0 bases, J shed 8 bases, and the junction held 7 bases outside the gene matches. CDR3 DNA: TGCGCCAGCAGCCAAGATCTCCTGGCGGGAGGTACGCAGTATTTT. This codes for CASSQDLLAGGTQYF.

The chain has TRBV11-2 and TRBJ1-2, with 9 bases fitting TRBD1. Germline trimming cut 1 base from V and 2 bases from J; bases unmatched to any gene: 2. This CDR3 is built from 15 residues. Germline values: CDR1 SGHAT, CDR2 FQNNGV. In DNA, the CDR3 is TGTGCCAGCAGCTTAGTCACAGGGGGCAACTATGGCTACACCTTC. Protein product: CASSLVTGGNYGYTF.

The chain has TRBV5-6 and TRBJ2-3; 8 nucleotides line up with TRBD2. In germline, CDR1 is SGHDT, CDR2 YYEEEE. After removal of 5 bases from V and 3 bases from J, the junction contained 5 bases not matched to a gene. The CDR3 is 14 residues long. The CDR3 DNA sequence: TGTGCCAGCAGTCCCGGGACTAGGACAGATACGCAGTATTTT. Its protein is CASSPGTRTDTQYF. Based on the CDR3 plus reference TRBV5-6 and TRBJ2-3, the full variable domain is DAGVTQSPTHLIKTRGQQVTLRCSPKSGHDTVSWYQQALGQGPQFIFQYYEEEERQRGNFPDRFSGHQFPNYSSELNVNALLLGDSALYLCASSPGTRTDTQYFGPGTRLTVL.